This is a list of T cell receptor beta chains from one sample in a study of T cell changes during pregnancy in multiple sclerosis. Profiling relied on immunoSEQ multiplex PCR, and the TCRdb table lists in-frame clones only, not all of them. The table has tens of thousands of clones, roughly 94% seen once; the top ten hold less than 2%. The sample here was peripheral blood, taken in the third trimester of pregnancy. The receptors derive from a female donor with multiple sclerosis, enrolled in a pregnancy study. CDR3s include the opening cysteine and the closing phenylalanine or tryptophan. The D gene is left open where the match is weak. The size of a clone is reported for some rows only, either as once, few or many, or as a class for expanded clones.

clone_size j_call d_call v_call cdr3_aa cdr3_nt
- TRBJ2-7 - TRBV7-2 CASSFLAVSYEQYF TGTGCCAGCAGCTTTTTGGCGGTCTCCTACGAGCAGTACTTC
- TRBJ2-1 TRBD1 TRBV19 CATKDRGDRNEQFF TGTGCCACCAAGGACAGGGGGGATCGAAATGAGCAGTTCTTC
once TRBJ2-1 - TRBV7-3 CASSLIRGDEQFF TGTGCCAGCAGCTTAATCAGGGGAGATGAGCAGTTCTTC
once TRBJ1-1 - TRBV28 CASRSPGVLNTEAFF TGTGCCAGCAGGTCCCCGGGGGTATTGAACACTGAAGCTTTCTTT
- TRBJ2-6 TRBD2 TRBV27 CASSGTSVVSGANVLTF TGTGCCAGCAGTGGGACTAGCGTAGTCTCTGGGGCCAACGTCCTGACTTTC
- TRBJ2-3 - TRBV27 CASSFLDTQYF TGTGCCAGCAGTTTTCTAGATACGCAGTATTTT
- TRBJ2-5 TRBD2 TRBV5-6 CASSYPPGLAGARRETQYF TGTGCCAGCAGCTACCCCCCGGGACTAGCGGGGGCACGCCGGGAGACCCAGTACTTC
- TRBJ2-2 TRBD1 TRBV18 CASSPSRDSWNTGELFF TGTGCCAGCTCACCATCCCGGGACAGTTGGAACACCGGGGAGCTGTTTTTT
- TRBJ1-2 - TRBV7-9 CASSSSSQGPNYGYTF TGTGCCAGCAGCTCAAGTTCCCAGGGCCCTAACTATGGCTACACCTTC
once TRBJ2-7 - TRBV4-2 CASSQAVGPISSYEQYF TGTGCCAGCAGCCAAGCGGTTGGGCCGATTAGCTCCTACGAGCAGTACTTC
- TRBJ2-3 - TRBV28 CASTLWSFTDTQYF TGTGCCAGCACCCTCTGGAGCTTCACAGATACGCAGTATTTT
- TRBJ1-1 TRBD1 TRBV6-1 CASSSTGGNTEAFF TGTGCCAGCAGTTCAACAGGGGGGAACACTGAAGCTTTCTTT
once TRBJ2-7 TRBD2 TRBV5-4 CASSSSSGRSSYEQYF TGTGCCAGCAGCTCCTCTAGCGGGAGGTCCTCCTACGAGCAGTACTTC
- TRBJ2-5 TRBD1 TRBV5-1 CASSRTGTGQETQYF TGCGCCAGCAGCCGAACCGGGACAGGCCAAGAGACCCAGTACTTC
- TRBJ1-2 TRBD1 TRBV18 CASSLGQENYGYTF TGTGCCAGCTCACTGGGACAGGAAAACTATGGCTACACCTTC
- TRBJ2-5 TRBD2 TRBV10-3 CAIGAGGGAEETQYF TGTGCCATCGGGGCGGGGGGAGGTGCCGAAGAGACCCAGTACTTC
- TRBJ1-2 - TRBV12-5 CASGLDRDINYGYTF TGTGCTAGTGGTTTGGACCGGGACATTAACTATGGCTACACCTTC
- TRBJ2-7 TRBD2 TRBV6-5 CASGLASGSYEQYF TGTGCCAGCGGGTTGGCTAGCGGCTCCTACGAGCAGTACTTC
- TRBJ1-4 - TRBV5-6 CASSTRGTNEKLFF TGTGCCAGCAGCACCCGGGGGACTAATGAAAAACTGTTTTTT
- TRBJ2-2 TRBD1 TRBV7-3 CASSLSRDRGYGELFF TGTGCCAGCAGCCTAAGCCGGGACAGGGGATACGGGGAGCTGTTTTTT
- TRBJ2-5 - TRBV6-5 CASREQTGGLETQYF TGTGCCAGCAGGGAACAGACAGGAGGCTTGGAGACCCAGTACTTC
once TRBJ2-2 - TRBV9 CASSSGRTGELFF TGTGCCAGCAGTAGCGGCAGGACCGGGGAGCTGTTTTTT
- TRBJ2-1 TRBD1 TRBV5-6 CASSLGSGGWNEQFF TGTGCCAGCAGCTTAGGGTCAGGGGGCTGGAATGAGCAGTTCTTC
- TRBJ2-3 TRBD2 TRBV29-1 CSVRTGGPDTQYF TGCAGCGTTCGGACGGGAGGGCCCGATACGCAGTATTTT
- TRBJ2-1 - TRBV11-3 CASSLEAGFGNEQFF TGTGCCAGCAGCTTAGAGGCGGGTTTTGGAAATGAGCAGTTCTTC
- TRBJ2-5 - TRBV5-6 CASSLAEETQYF TGTGCCAGCAGCTTGGCGGAAGAGACCCAGTACTTC
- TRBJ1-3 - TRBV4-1 CASSPQSTLRGNTIYF TGCGCCAGCAGCCCCCAATCTACCCTCCGTGGAAACACCATATATTTT
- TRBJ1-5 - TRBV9 CASSVGSLNQPQHF TGTGCCAGCAGCGTTGGCAGTTTAAATCAGCCCCAGCATTTT
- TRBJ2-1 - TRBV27 CASSPDLSSYNEQFF TGTGCCAGCAGTCCGGACTTGAGCTCCTACAATGAGCAGTTCTTC
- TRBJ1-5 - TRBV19 CASVTSGGNQPQHF TGTGCCAGTGTTACCTCGGGGGGCAATCAGCCCCAGCATTTT
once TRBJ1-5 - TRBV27 CASSLRPLGNQPQHF TGTGCCAGCAGTTTGCGGCCCCTGGGCAATCAGCCCCAGCATTTT
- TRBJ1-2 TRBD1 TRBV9 CASSVAGQGAGYTF TGTGCCAGCAGCGTAGCTGGTCAGGGGGCTGGCTACACCTTC
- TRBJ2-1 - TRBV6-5 CASSYSPLGGYEQFF TGTGCCAGCAGTTACTCCCCCCTTGGGGGGTATGAGCAGTTCTTC